The present T cell receptor (beta chain) was sequenced within a study of blood T cells in healthy people across ages. Study results and caveats: For the donors, CMV status was unknown and possibly confounded expanded clonotype changes.

It was with a sample-barcoded 5' primer and a J-beta primer mix that a second PCR of about 6 to 12 cycles was run. The authors tagged each cDNA molecule using a template-switch adaptor with 12 random nucleotides. From the 5' RACE reads, TCRdb called clonotypes with MiXCR, one entry per CDR3 protein. Here the sample spans hundreds of thousands of distinct CDR3 sequences, about 42% being singletons. The CDR3 spans 12 residues. CDR1 is DFQATT, CDR2 SNEGSKA, per germline (reference sequence). V lost 3 bases and J 3 bases, leaving 8 bases between the germline ends. Sample donors were healthy Caucasian individuals that came from Russia, aged roughly 6 to 95. Every donor contributed around 10 milliliters of peripheral blood by blood draw. Concerning this clonotype itself: Its antigen remains unidentified.

The receptor was isolated from a man between 60 and 75 years old in good health. The chain links TRBV20-1 to TRBJ1-2; D remains ambiguous. Sequencing used blood. The CDR3 nucleotides read TGCAGTGCTAGTATCTCTGACTATGGCTACACCTTC. This codes for CSASISDYGYTF.